One and the same sample provided the 32 T cell receptor beta chains below, sequenced in a study of shared clonotypes between healthy human individuals. The assay was immunoSEQ multiplex PCR, and TCRdb's table has in-frame clones only and misses some. The sample consists of some 2.1 million clones, about 95% of them appearing once. Positively selected for CCR7, the CD45RO-negative cells used as naive CD8 cells excluded terminally differentiated effector memory CD45RA+ cells. Material for sequencing was naive CD8+ T cells sorted from blood. Every receptor here comes from a man younger than 30 in good health.

V usage is TRBV4-1 and J usage is TRBJ1-1; TRBD1 aligns across 7 bases. Trimming at V came to 4 bases and at J to 5 bases, leaving 10 bases not matched to a gene. This CDR3 contains 15 residues. Germline V CDR1 and CDR2: MGHRA, YSYEKL. This CDR3 reads CASSPGGGLGTEAFF. The CDR3, as DNA: TGCGCCAGCAGCCCAGGGGGGGGCCTAGGTACTGAAGCTTTCTTT.

The rearrangement joins TRBV4-1 to TRBJ2-7; possibly TRBD2 for D (6 bases). The CDR3 totals 15 residues. CDR1 and CDR2 (germline): MGHRA, YSYEKL. V was trimmed by 3 bases and J by 2 bases, leaving 14 bases between them. The CDR3 loop reads CASSHRDSRPYEQYF. The CDR3 DNA reads as TGCGCCAGCAGCCACCGGGACTCACGGCCCTACGAGCAGTACTTC.

This chain links TRBV2 with TRBJ1-2, with a weak D call TRBD1 (5 bases). CDR1 is SNHLY, CDR2 FYNNEI, per germline. Trimming shortened V by 7 bases and J by 3 bases, and 9 bases separated the two germline ends. The CDR3 runs to 12 residues. CDR3 sequence: CASTDRDYGYTF. In DNA form, the CDR3 reads TGTGCCAGCACCGACAGAGACTATGGCTACACCTTC.

The rearrangement joins TRBV5-6 to TRBJ1-1; 8 bases agree with TRBD1. Germline V CDR1 and CDR2: SGHDT, YYEEEE. The V and J ends lost 6 bases and 10 bases, in that order; junction bases with no gene match: 17. CDR3 length: 15 residues. Here the CDR3 DNA reads TGTGCCAGCACCCCCGCAGGGGGCGGTCGGGTTTCAGCTTTCTTT. Its protein is CASTPAGGGRVSAFF.

The chain joins TRBV13 to TRBJ2-5; D remains ambiguous. Germline V gives CDR1 PRHDT, CDR2 FYEKMQ (reference sequence). Trimming took off 5 bases at V and 4 bases at J, with 11 bases between the two ends. CDR3 size: 13 residues. This chain's CDR3 is CASSPGSRETQYF. The CDR3 DNA reads as TGTGCCAGCAGCCCCGGATCGAGAGAGACCCAGTACTTC. Full variable domain (rest looked up from reference TRBV13 and TRBJ2-5): AAGVIQSPRHLIKEKRETATLKCYPIPRHDTVYWYQQGPGQDPQFLISFYEKMQSDKGSIPDRFSAQQFSDYHSELNMSSLELGDSALYFCASSPGSRETQYFGPGTRLLVL.

This clone was counted once. V gene TRBV6-6 combines with J gene TRBJ2-7; D is possibly TRBD2 (6 bases). Deletions cut 0 bases from V and 0 bases from J, with 12 bases between. The CDR3 consists of 16 residues. Germline V gives CDR1 MNHNY, CDR2 SVGAGI (reference sequence). CDR3 region: CASSYSGDLYSYEQYF. In DNA form, the CDR3 reads TGTGCCAGCAGTTACTCGGGGGACTTATACTCCTACGAGCAGTACTTC.

V and J are TRBV6-6 and TRBJ2-5; D unresolved. There are 14 residues in the CDR3. V dropped 2 bases and J dropped 3 bases, with 10 bases sitting between them. Germline CDR1 and CDR2: MNHNY and SVGAGI (reference sequence). Written as DNA, the CDR3 is TGTGCCAGCAGTTACACGTACAGCGAAGAGACCCAGTACTTC. This translates into CASSYTYSEETQYF.

The chain uses TRBV27 and TRBJ2-1; D remains unclear. This CDR3 region has 16 residues. With 3 bases removed from V and 0 bases from J, the gap between germline ends came to 12 bases. The germline V gene encodes CDR1 MNHEY and CDR2 SMNVEV (reference sequence). The CDR3 coding sequence is TGTGCCAGCAGTTTGATATGGCCGAGCTCCTACAATGAGCAGTTCTTC. It translates to CASSLIWPSSYNEQFF.

This chain uses TRBV6-6 with TRBJ2-7; D ambiguous. Trimming removed 0 bases at V and 3 bases at J, with 6 bases between. Germline V gene lookup returns CDR1 MNHNY and CDR2 SVGAGI (reference sequence). CDR3 length: 13 residues. The CDR3 nucleotides are TGTGCCAGCAGTTACTCGACGGACTACGAGCAGTACTTC. Its translation: CASSYSTDYEQYF.

The gene calls are TRBV27 and TRBJ1-5; D is perhaps TRBD1 (5 bases). The CDR3 runs 14 residues. Per germline, CDR1 MNHEY and CDR2 SMNVEV (reference sequence). V was pared by 4 bases and J by 7 bases, with 14 bases between. Here the CDR3 DNA reads TGTGCCAGCAGTTATTGGGGGGACGGACAGCCCCAGCATTTT. Encoded protein: CASSYWGDGQPQHF.

This rearrangement joins TRBV4-3 to TRBJ2-7, with 11 bases aligning to TRBD2. From germline, CDR1 is LGHNA and CDR2 YSLEER. Losses at the gene ends were 0 bases for V and 7 bases for J; bases not matched to a gene: 8. The CDR3 is 16 amino acids. The CDR3 loop is CASSQDLAGGPDEQYF. The CDR3 region has the DNA TGCGCCAGCAGCCAAGATTTAGCGGGAGGGCCGGATGAGCAGTACTTC.

This sequence joins TRBV4-2 and TRBJ2-1; D may be TRBD1 (6 bases). Trimming took 4 bases from V and 0 from J, leaving 16 bases between them. CDR1 and CDR2 from the germline V gene are LGHNA and YNFKEQ. CDR3 length: 17 residues. CDR3 loop: CASSPLSGELSYNEQFF. DNA of the CDR3: TGTGCCAGCAGCCCCCTGTCAGGGGAACTCTCCTACAATGAGCAGTTCTTC.

The CDR3 region has the DNA TGTGCCACCGCGGGACAGACTAACTACAATGAGCAGTTCTTC. Amino acid sequence: CATAGQTNYNEQFF. The rearrangement links TRBV2 to TRBJ2-1, with D possibly matching TRBD1 (7 bases). Trimming cost V 10 bases and J 3 bases, with 16 bases left between them. Germline CDR1 reads SNHLY; CDR2 reads FYNNEI. The CDR3 is made up of 14 amino acids. Full variable domain (missing parts from reference TRBV2 and TRBJ2-1): EPEVTQTPSHQVTQMGQEVILRCVPISNHLYFYWYRQILGQKVEFLVSFYNNEISEKSEIFDDQFSVERPDGSNFTLKIRSTKLEDSAMYFCATAGQTNYNEQFFGPGTRLTVL.

This clone appeared once. The chain combines TRBV2 with TRBJ2-7; 10 bases are a match to TRBD1. The CDR3 runs 15 residues. The germline CDR1 and CDR2 sequences are SNHLY and FYNNEI. The V gene end was trimmed by 4 bases and the J gene end by 3 bases; junction bases not matched to a gene: 6. The CDR3 DNA reads as TGTGCCAGCAGTGCTGGGGGACAGGGGATCTACGAGCAGTACTTC. Its protein is CASSAGGQGIYEQYF.

CDR3 nucleotide sequence: TGTGCCAGCACAGGGGTCCTGTTCGCGAACACCGGGGAGCTGTTTTTT. Translating gives CASTGVLFANTGELFF. The genes are TRBV27 and TRBJ2-2; tentatively, D is TRBD1 (6 bases). Trimming removed 7 bases at V and 0 bases at J, with 15 bases between. This CDR3 region has 16 residues. From germline, CDR1 is MNHEY and CDR2 SMNVEV (reference sequence).

V usage is TRBV6-1 and J usage is TRBJ2-5, with D perhaps TRBD2 (6 bases). Germline assignment: CDR1 MNHNS and CDR2 SASEGT. This CDR3 is built from 14 residues. V was cut by 4 bases and J by 2 bases, with 11 bases left in between. The CDR3 sequence is CASSGDSSQETQYF. The CDR3 DNA is TGTGCCAGCAGTGGGGACTCGAGTCAAGAGACCCAGTACTTC.

This clone turned up a few times. The CDR3, as DNA: TGCGCCAGCAGCTTGGGCGAGTCAGTGAACACTGAAGCTTTCTTT. Protein: CASSLGESVNTEAFF. The V gene is TRBV5-1, the J gene TRBJ1-1; D is unresolved. The CDR3 is 15 amino acids. The V end lost 0 bases, the J end lost 0 bases, and 9 bases lay between the germline ends. Germline assignment: CDR1 SGHRS and CDR2 YFSETQ.

This chain links TRBV4-3 with TRBJ2-7, with D perhaps matching TRBD2 (5 bases). This CDR3 region has 14 residues. Germline CDR1 LGHNA, CDR2 YSLEER. The V and J ends lost 4 bases and 2 bases respectively, with 12 bases between them. CDR3 in DNA: TGCGCCAGCAGCCCGGGAAGGCAGGCCTACGAGCAGTACTTC. This translates into CASSPGRQAYEQYF.

Note on this clone: Additional DNA sequences in this sample encode the identical CDR3. The chain carries TRBV11-2 and TRBJ2-7, with TRBD2 identical over 10 bases. CDR3 length equals 14 residues. Germline CDR1 SGHAT, CDR2 FQNNGV. Germline trimming cut 3 bases from V and 4 bases from J; bases unmatched to any gene: 3. In nucleotides, the CDR3 is TGTGCCAGCAGCTTTAGCGGGGGGAGTTACGAGCAGTACTTC. Residues: CASSFSGGSYEQYF.

V and J are TRBV4-1 and TRBJ1-2; D is unclear. Germline values: CDR1 MGHRA, CDR2 YSYEKL. The V and J ends lost 4 bases and 4 bases respectively, with 16 bases between them. This CDR3 spans 15 amino acids. The CDR3 DNA sequence: TGCGCCAGCAGCCCGCTGAGTTCCAGTTTCTATGGCTACACCTTC. Encoded protein: CASSPLSSSFYGYTF.

This sequence joins TRBV6-1 and TRBJ2-7; the D is unclear. Deletions cut 5 bases from V and 0 bases from J, with 8 bases between. This CDR3 is 13 amino acids long. Per the germline V gene, CDR1 is MNHNS and CDR2 is SASEGT. The CDR3 DNA reads TGTGCCAGCAGTACCCGGATCTCCTACGAGCAGTACTTC. Its translation is CASSTRISYEQYF.

The chain recombines TRBV4-1 with TRBJ2-7; TRBD1 matches 11 bases. Germline CDR1 is MGHRA and CDR2 is YSYEKL. V shed 1 base, J shed 6 bases, and the junction held 5 bases outside the gene matches. The CDR3 contains 15 residues. The CDR3 region is CASSQVIGTGGEQYF. CDR3 nucleotides: TGCGCCAGCAGCCAAGTTATCGGGACAGGGGGCGAGCAGTACTTC.

The chain carries TRBV7-9 and TRBJ2-2; 7 bases are a match to TRBD1. This CDR3 has 15 amino acids. The J segment lost 4 bases and the V segment lost 4 bases, leaving 6 bases of the junction unmatched. CDR1 is SEHNR, CDR2 FQNEAQ, per germline (reference sequence). CDR3 in DNA: TGTGCCAGCAGCTATAACAGGGGCTCCACCGGGGAGCTGTTTTTT. Its translation: CASSYNRGSTGELFF.

A note on this clone: The same CDR3 is also encoded by other DNA sequences in this sample. This chain links TRBV4-1 with TRBJ2-7; a weak D match, TRBD1 (6 bases). Germline assignment: CDR1 MGHRA and CDR2 YSYEKL. The length of the CDR3 is 13 residues. V lost 0 bases, J lost 4 bases, and 7 bases lay in between. Written as DNA, the CDR3 is TGCGCCAGCAGCCAAGAACAGGGTTACGAGCAGTACTTC. Its protein is CASSQEQGYEQYF.

This clone occurred once. The chain has TRBV6-6 and TRBJ2-1; 8 bases are a match to TRBD2. The CDR3 loop spans 15 amino acids. CDR1 and CDR2 (germline): MNHNY, SVGAGI (reference sequence). V lost 4 bases, J lost 6 bases, and 8 bases stayed unmatched. In DNA, the CDR3 is TGTGCCAGCAGTTCCTCGGGACTAGGGAGCAATGAGCAGTTCTTC. Its protein product is CASSSSGLGSNEQFF.

The rearrangement uses TRBV2 and TRBJ1-2; D not certain. The germline CDR1 and CDR2 sequences are SNHLY and FYNNEI. Trimming shortened V by 3 bases and J by 0 bases, and 20 bases separated the two germline ends. The CDR3 loop spans 18 amino acids. CDR3 in DNA: TGTGCCAGCAGTGATAATCCCGATCAAGCCCCTTCTAACTATGGCTACACCTTC. It is translated as CASSDNPDQAPSNYGYTF.

The chain joins TRBV9 to TRBJ2-3; 9 bases fit TRBD2. The CDR3 totals 17 residues. The V and J ends lost 1 base and 2 bases, in that order; junction bases with no gene match: 8. In germline, CDR1 is SGDLS, CDR2 YYNGEE. This chain's CDR3 is CASSVSGAGGNTDTQYF. The CDR3 DNA reads TGTGCCAGCAGCGTAAGCGGCGCGGGGGGGAACACAGATACGCAGTATTTT.

The gene calls are TRBV9 and TRBJ2-7; D call uncertain. Trimming cost V 0 bases and J 3 bases, with 10 bases left between them. The CDR3 loop spans 14 amino acids. Germline V CDR1 and CDR2: SGDLS, YYNGEE. CDR3 in DNA: TGTGCCAGCAGCGTAGGACTTATGGGCTACGAGCAGTACTTC. Amino acids: CASSVGLMGYEQYF.

Only one count was recorded for this clone. The CDR3 coding sequence is TGTGCCAGTAGTATAGATACCAACACAGATACGCAGTATTTT. The encoded protein is CASSIDTNTDTQYF. The chain combines TRBV19 with TRBJ2-3; no reliable D call. The germline V gene has CDR1 LNHDA and CDR2 SQIVND (reference sequence). This CDR3 has 14 amino acids. V lost 0 bases and J 2 bases, leaving 6 bases between the germline ends.

CDR3 protein: CASPPGAYEQYF. The CDR3 nucleotides read TGTGCCAGCCCTCCAGGGGCCTACGAGCAGTACTTC. The V and J genes are TRBV25-1 and TRBJ2-7; possibly TRBD1 for D (6 bases). V gave up 8 bases and J gave up 2 bases, with 10 bases separating them. This CDR3 is built from 12 residues. Germline V gene data show CDR1 as MGHDK and CDR2 as SYGVNS.

V and J are TRBV7-2 and TRBJ2-7; D may be TRBD2 (5 bases). Germline V gene sequence: CDR1 SGHTA, CDR2 FQGNSA. CDR3 length: 14 residues. V lost 2 bases to trimming and J lost 0 bases, with 8 bases between them. The CDR3 DNA reads TGTGCCAGCAGCTTATCCGGGGACTCCTACGAGCAGTACTTC. It translates to CASSLSGDSYEQYF.

The chain has TRBV6-5 and TRBJ2-3; D is tentatively TRBD1 or TRBD2 (5 bases each). V dropped 2 bases and J dropped 2 bases, with 8 bases sitting between them. The CDR3 loop spans 14 amino acids. CDR1 and CDR2 (germline): MNHEY, SVGAGI. CDR3 bases: TGTGCCAGCAGTTACCAGGGACCCACAGATACGCAGTATTTT. Translated: CASSYQGPTDTQYF.